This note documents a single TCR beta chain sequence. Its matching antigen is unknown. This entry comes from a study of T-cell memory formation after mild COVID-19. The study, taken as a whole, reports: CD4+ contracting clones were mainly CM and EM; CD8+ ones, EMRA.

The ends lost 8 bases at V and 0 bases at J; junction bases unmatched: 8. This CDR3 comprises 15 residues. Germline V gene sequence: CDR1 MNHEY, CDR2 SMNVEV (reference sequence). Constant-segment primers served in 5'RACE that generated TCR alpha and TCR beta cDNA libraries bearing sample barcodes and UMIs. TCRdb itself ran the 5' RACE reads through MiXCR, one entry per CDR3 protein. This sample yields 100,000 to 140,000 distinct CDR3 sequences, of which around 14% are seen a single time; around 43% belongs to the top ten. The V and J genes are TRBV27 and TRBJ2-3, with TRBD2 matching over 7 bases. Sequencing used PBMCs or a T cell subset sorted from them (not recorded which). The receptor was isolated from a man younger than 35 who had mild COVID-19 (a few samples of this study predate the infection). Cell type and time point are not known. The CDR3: CASAGGTGSTDTQYF. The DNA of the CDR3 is TGTGCCAGCGCCGGGGGGACTGGGAGCACAGATACGCAGTATTTT.